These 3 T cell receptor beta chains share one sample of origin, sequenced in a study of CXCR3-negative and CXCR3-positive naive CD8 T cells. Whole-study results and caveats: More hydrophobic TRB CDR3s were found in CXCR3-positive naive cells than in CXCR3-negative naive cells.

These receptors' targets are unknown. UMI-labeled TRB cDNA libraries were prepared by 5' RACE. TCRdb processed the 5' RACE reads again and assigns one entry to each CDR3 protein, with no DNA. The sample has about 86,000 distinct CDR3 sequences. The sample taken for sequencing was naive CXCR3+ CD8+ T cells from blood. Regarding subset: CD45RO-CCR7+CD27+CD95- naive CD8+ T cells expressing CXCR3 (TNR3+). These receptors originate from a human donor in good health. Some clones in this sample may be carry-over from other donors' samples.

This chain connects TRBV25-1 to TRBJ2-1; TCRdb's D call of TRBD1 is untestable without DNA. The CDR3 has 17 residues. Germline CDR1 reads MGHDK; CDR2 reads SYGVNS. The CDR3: CASSEYFGGHSYNEQFF.

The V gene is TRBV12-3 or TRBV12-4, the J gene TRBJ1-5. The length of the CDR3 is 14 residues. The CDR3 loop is CASSFRGNGQPQHF.

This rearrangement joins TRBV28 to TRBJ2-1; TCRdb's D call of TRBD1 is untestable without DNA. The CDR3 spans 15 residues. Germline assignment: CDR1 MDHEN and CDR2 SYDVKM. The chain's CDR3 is CASSPTGTHPNEQFF.